This entry concerns a single T cell receptor beta chain. Unmatched junction bases numbered 5, after V lost 8 bases and J lost 3 bases. Per germline, CDR1 LNHDA and CDR2 SQIVND (reference sequence). This CDR3 has 13 amino acids. This entry comes from a study of T cell responses to AZD1222 COVID-19 vaccine. The table came from immunoSEQ multiplex PCR; TCRdb's copy has only in-frame clones and leaves some out. Of about 180,000 clones in the sample, just over 85% were seen once. The source material was peripheral blood, sampled 28 days after the second AZD1222 dose. V is TRBV19 and J is TRBJ2-3; 7 bases align to TRBD1. The clonotype was recovered from an adult who received the AZD1222 COVID-19 vaccine. Here the CDR3 reads CASAEDRTDTQYF. In DNA, the CDR3 is TGTGCCAGTGCCGAGGACAGGACAGATACGCAGTATTTT.